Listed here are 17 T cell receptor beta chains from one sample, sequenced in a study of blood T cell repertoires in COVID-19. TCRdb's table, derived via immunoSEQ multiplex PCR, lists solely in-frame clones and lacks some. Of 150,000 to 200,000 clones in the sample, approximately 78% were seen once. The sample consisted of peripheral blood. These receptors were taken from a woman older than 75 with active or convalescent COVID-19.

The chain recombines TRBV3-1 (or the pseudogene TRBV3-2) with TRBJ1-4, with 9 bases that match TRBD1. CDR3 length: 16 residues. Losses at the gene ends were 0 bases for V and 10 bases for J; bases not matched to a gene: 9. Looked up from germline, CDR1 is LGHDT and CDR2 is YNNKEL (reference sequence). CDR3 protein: CASSQEVGTGTGKLFF. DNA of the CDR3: TGTGCCAGCAGCCAAGAGGTAGGGACAGGGACTGGAAAACTGTTTTTT.

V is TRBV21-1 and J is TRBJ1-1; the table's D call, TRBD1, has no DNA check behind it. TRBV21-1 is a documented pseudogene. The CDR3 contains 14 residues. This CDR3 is CASSKKTEQTEAFF. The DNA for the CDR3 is TGTGCCAGCAGCAAAAAGACAGAGCAGACTGAAGCTTTCTTT.

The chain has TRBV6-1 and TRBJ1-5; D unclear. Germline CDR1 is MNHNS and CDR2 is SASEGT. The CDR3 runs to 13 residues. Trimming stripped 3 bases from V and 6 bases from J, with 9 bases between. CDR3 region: CASSDISGQPQHF. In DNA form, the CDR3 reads TGTGCCAGCAGTGATATCAGCGGTCAGCCCCAGCATTTT.

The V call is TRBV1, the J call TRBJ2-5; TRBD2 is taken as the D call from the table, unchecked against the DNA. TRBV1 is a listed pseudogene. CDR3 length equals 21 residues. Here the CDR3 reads CTSSHGPSGTSGGLAGETQYF. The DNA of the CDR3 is TGCACCAGCAGCCACGGACCATCCGGGACTAGCGGGGGCCTCGCCGGGGAGACCCAGTACTTC.

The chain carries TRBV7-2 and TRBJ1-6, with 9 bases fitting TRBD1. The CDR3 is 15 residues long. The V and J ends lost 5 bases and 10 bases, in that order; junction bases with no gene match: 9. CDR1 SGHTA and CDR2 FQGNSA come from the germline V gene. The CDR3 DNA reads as TGTGCCAGCAGCCCACCGGGACAGGGTTTGTCACCCCTCCACTTT. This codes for CASSPPGQGLSPLHF.

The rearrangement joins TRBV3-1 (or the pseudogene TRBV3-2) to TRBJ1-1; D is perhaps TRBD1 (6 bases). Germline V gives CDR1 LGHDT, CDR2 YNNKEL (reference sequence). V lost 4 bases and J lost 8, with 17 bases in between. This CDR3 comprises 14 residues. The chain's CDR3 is CASSPGHPGSEAFF. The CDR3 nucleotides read TGTGCCAGCAGCCCGGGACACCCGGGTAGCGAAGCTTTCTTT.

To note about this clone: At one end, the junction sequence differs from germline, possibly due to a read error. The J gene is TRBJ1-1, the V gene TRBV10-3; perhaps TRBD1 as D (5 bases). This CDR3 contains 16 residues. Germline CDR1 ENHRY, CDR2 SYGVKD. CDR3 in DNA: TGTGCCATCAGGGAGTCTGAACACGGGGGGATAAGAGAAGCTTTCTTT. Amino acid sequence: CAIRESEHGGIREAFF.

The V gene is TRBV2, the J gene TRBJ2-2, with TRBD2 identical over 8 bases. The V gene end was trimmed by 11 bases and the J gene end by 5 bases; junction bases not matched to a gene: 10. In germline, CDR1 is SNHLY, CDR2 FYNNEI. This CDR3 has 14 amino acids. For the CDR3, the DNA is TGTGCCGTCCGAGCGGGGGTCTTAACCGGGGAGCTGTTTTTT. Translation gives CAVRAGVLTGELFF. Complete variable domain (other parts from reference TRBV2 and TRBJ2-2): EPEVTQTPSHQVTQMGQEVILRCVPISNHLYFYWYRQILGQKVEFLVSFYNNEISEKSEIFDDQFSVERPDGSNFTLKIRSTKLEDSAMYFCAVRAGVLTGELFFGEGSRLTVL.

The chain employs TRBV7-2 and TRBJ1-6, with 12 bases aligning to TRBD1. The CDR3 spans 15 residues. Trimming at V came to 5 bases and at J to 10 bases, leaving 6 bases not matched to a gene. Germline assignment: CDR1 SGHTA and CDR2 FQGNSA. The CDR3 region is CASSAGTGGRSPLHF. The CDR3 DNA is TGTGCCAGCAGCGCCGGGACAGGGGGCAGATCACCCCTCCACTTT.

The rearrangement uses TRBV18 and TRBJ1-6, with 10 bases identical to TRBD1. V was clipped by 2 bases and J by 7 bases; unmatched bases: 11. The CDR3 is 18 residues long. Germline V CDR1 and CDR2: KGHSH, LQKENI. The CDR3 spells CASSPTRHGQGENSPLHF. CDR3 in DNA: TGTGCCAGCTCACCAACTCGCCATGGACAGGGGGAAAATTCACCCCTCCACTTT. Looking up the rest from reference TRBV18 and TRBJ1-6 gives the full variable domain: NAGVMQNPRHLVRRRGQEARLRCSPMKGHSHVYWYRQLPEEGLKFMVYLQKENIIDESGMPKERFSAEFPKEGPSILRIQQVVRGDSAAYFCASSPTRHGQGENSPLHFGNGTRLTVT.

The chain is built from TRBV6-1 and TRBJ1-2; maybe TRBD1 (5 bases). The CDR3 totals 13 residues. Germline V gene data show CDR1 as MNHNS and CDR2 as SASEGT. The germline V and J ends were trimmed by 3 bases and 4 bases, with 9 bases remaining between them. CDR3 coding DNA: TGTGCCAGCAGTGAGCAGGGTATCTATGGCTACACCTTC. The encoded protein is CASSEQGIYGYTF.

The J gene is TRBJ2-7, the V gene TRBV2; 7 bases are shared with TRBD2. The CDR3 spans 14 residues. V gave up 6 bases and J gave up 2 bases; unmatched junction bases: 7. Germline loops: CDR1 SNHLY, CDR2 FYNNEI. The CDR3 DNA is TGTGCCAGCAGCGAAAGACTAGCCGCCTACGAGCAGTACTTC. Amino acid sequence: CASSERLAAYEQYF.

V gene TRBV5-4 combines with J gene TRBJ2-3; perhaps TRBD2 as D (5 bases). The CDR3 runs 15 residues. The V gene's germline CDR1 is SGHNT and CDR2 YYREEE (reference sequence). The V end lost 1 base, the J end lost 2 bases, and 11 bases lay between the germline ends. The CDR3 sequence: CASSLRTGSTDTQYF. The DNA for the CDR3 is TGTGCCAGCAGCTTGCGGACGGGGTCCACAGATACGCAGTATTTT. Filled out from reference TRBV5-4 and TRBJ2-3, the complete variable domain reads ETGVTQSPTHLIKTRGQQVTLRCSSQSGHNTVSWYQQALGQGPQFIFQYYREEENGRGNFPPRFSGLQFPNYSSELNVNALELDDSALYLCASSLRTGSTDTQYFGPGTRLTVL.

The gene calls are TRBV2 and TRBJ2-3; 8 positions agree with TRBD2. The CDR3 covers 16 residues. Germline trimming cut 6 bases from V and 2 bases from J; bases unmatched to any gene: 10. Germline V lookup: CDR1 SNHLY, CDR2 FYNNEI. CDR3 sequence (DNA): TGTGCCAGCAGACAAAATGGCGGGGGGCCCACAGATACGCAGTATTTT. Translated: CASRQNGGGPTDTQYF.

CDR3 sequence reads: CASSSPDRGFIQYF. The CDR3, as DNA: TGTGCCAGCAGCTCCCCAGACAGGGGTTTCATTCAGTACTTC. This chain uses TRBV7-2 with TRBJ2-4; 8 bases are a match to TRBD1. This CDR3 is built from 14 residues. Germline V gives CDR1 SGHTA, CDR2 FQGNSA. V lost 4 bases and J lost 9; bases outside the gene matches: 8.

CDR3 loop: CASSDPRFNEKLFF. CDR3 nucleotides: TGTGCCAGCAGTGACCCCCGGTTCAATGAAAAACTGTTTTTT. The V gene is TRBV2, the J gene TRBJ1-4; D not resolved. The length of the CDR3 is 14 residues. In germline, CDR1 is SNHLY, CDR2 FYNNEI. V lost 3 bases and J lost 5, with 10 bases in between. The variable domain in full, with the rest retrieved from reference TRBV2 and TRBJ1-4, is EPEVTQTPSHQVTQMGQEVILRCVPISNHLYFYWYRQILGQKVEFLVSFYNNEISEKSEIFDDQFSVERPDGSNFTLKIRSTKLEDSAMYFCASSDPRFNEKLFFGSGTQLSVL.

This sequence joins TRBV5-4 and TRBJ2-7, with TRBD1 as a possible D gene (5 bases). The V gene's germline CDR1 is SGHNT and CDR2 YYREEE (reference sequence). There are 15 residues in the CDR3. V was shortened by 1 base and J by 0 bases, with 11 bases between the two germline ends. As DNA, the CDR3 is TGTGCCAGCAGCTTGAGTCAGGGCGGCTCCTACGAGCAGTACTTC. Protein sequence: CASSLSQGGSYEQYF.